The present entry profiles one T cell receptor beta chain with its context. The target of this receptor is not known. Per-base qualities were not stored, and no clone one base away is much larger. The cohort consisted of 650 to 850 healthy bone marrow donors. Cohort members were all nominally healthy when sampled, although unrecorded immune exposures were likely present. The donor tested CMV seronegative, placing the donor among the 350 or so seronegative members of the cohort. Each donor provided a peripheral blood sample, and peripheral blood mononuclear cells were used for TCR beta sequencing. The Qiagen DNeasy Blood Extraction Kit was used to extract genomic DNA from the blood cell samples. This entry belongs to a study of cytomegalovirus exposure and HLA in healthy donors (dated by TCRdb to the late 2010s). As for the study more broadly: According to an earlier analysis of 450 to 650 of the donors, 150 million to 200 million T cells yielded roughly 110 million unique TCR beta sequences and roughly 280 Gb of sequence data. In a later analysis, previously published TCR beta repertoires from 600 to 850 donors were re-analyzed and high-resolution HLA genotyping was added so that TCR occurrence patterns could be studied. All discovery cohort repertoires had been generated on a single sequencing platform. Both class I and class II loci were covered by HLA typing, at four-digit resolution. The number of typed donors differed by locus: about 620-630 for A, B, C, DRB1 and DQB1; approximately 530 for DQA1; around 610 for DPA1; and around 450 for DPB1. A later genetic analysis took genome-wide SNP genotypes for about 55% of the roughly 700 donors and used that subset as a discovery cohort. The aim of the study was to test whether cataloging public T cell receptors could identify signatures of past pathogen exposure. To predict cytomegalovirus infection status, the study combined high-throughput TCR immunosequencing, statistical association of individual TCRs with disease status, and machine learning. Donor age, sex, ethnicity and CMV serostatus were compiled alongside the repertoire data. The T cell repertoires of around 670 subjects were profiled by immunosequencing and related to cytomegalovirus serostatus. The genetic ancestry cluster associated with self-reported Caucasian donors included over 65% of the roughly 380 genotyped donors. Besides the first cohort of around 700 subjects, a separate validation cohort made up of 120 different subjects was used. The later analysis used no new phenotypic data to find candidate immune exposures, relying instead on TCR beta sequences and their occurrence across donors. An early release covering some 640 HLA-typed donors comprised 300 to 350 gigabases of sequencing data and tens of millions of unique TCR sequences. On average, about 200,000 unique TCR beta nucleotide sequences were sequenced per donor among fewer than 500 genotyped donors of the cohort, with about 19% of those sequences being non-productive. Five DR-DQ haplotypes were handled as single units for association and clustering, since linkage in the cohort was strong. An earlier analysis of roughly 600 of the donors used high-throughput TCR beta sequencing to judge whether each TCR beta V gene segment behaved as functional or pseudogenic. The research as a whole found: A further reported finding was that TCR beta sequences accurately predicted the HLA-A and HLA-B alleles for most subjects in the first cohort. The authors suggested that the approach could potentially be generalized to other disease states and immunological phenotypes. In a later analysis, TCR association rates were found to vary across HLA loci, with the most associated TCRs seen for DRB1 alleles and the fewest for HLA-C alleles. Some IMGT-functional V segments, including TRBV6-2 and TRBV6-3, could not be told apart with the 87-base-pair reads, so those segments were excluded. Linkage disequilibrium might explain the correlated functional status among segregating V segments, but an unknown experimental factor could not be excluded. Across donors, most TCR sequences were observed very rarely, whereas some public TCRs were present in many individuals. Because counts were too low, about 17 rarely observed V segments, including chromosome 9 orphons, were excluded from the earlier analysis of several hundred of the donors. A cluster of highly shared sequence variants was judged likely to represent a technical artifact of the sequencing pipeline. HLA typing was unavailable for some donors at each locus, so association tests used only the typed subset. The only immune exposure information available for the cohort was CMV serostatus. A later analysis associated around 16,000 TCR beta sequences with specific HLA alleles at a false discovery rate of 0.05. In a later genetic analysis, a missense DCLRE1C variant was associated with V-gene and J-gene trimming of TCR beta chains, and the association was replicated in an independent cohort. When HLA alleles, especially DR and DQ, strongly co-occurred, attributing TCR associations to individual alleles was difficult. The presence/absence analyses assumed that sequencing depth was roughly uniform across donors, and that assumption may not be true. The study gave a list of 150 to 200 TCR beta chains associated with cytomegalovirus. Compared with the roughly 700-donor mean, donors in an Asian-associated ancestry cluster had fewer N-insertions in productive TCRs, according to a later genetic analysis. In an earlier analysis of more than 500 of the donors, most TCR beta V segments appeared in productive rearrangements about 87% or about 30% of the time, broadly matching IMGT annotations. In vitro tests confirmed that three of the cytomegalovirus-associated TCR beta chains recognize cytomegalovirus antigens. In a later analysis, HLA-associated TCR beta chains showed more clonal expansion and lower generation probabilities than non-associated chains that were equally common. In a later analysis, most CMV-associated TCR beta chains were found to appear HLA-restricted, with HLA associations seemingly driven largely by CMV exposure. In this cohort, only TCR beta chains were sequenced, and detectable features were limited by the absence of alpha or paired-chain data. According to a later analysis, parvovirus B19, influenza, CMV and Epstein-Barr virus appeared linked to several top co-occurrence clusters. The classifier was reported to diagnose cytomegalovirus status with high specificity and sensitivity in both the original cohort and the validation cohort.

Libraries were prepared through the immunoSEQ multiplex PCR assay. For the multiplex PCR, a mixture combining 60 forward primers for TCR Vbeta segments and 13 reverse primers for TCR Jbeta segments was used. The CDR3 region of rearranged TCR beta genes was amplified from genomic DNA with a multiplex PCR assay. The amplified TCR beta libraries were sequenced on the Illumina HiSeq System as 87-base-pair reads. The authors' analysis ran thus. A later analysis tallied tens of millions of unique TCR beta chains across the 550 to 850 repertoires, and around 9.9 million of those chains were shared by two or more donors. Raw reads were error-corrected and collapsed into unique sequences by a nearest-neighbor algorithm in which closely related sequences were merged to remove PCR and sequencing errors. V, D and J gene segments were assigned by aligning CDR3 sequences to IMGT reference sequences. Each retained sequence needed at least a six-nucleotide match to both a V gene segment and a J gene segment. A rearrangement was called productive if the CDR3 had no stop codons and remained in frame with V and J, and every other rearrangement was called non-productive. CDR3 was defined by IMGT convention, running from the second conserved V-encoded cysteine to the conserved J-encoded phenylalanine. The earlier analysis of 550 to 650 of the donors excluded any sequence lacking an unambiguous match to a single V gene segment. In an earlier analysis of around 600 of the donors, V segments were called functional above 56.7% productive rearrangements and were called segregating when the between-donor standard deviation exceeded 5%. A statistical classification framework was developed to diagnose cytomegalovirus status using the catalog of TCR beta chain sequences. A later analysis assigned V and J genes by comparing TCR nucleotide sequences with IMGT/GENE-DB human TR gene sequences. A later analysis assigned CDR3 sequences and most-parsimonious VDJ recombination scenarios with the TCRdist pipeline. In a later analysis, every TCR beta chain was defined by the combination of its CDR3 amino acid sequence and its V-gene family, and reads without a unique V-gene family were dropped. As a way to deal with suspected cross-contamination and a sequencing artifact, a later analysis dropped roughly 600 nucleotide sequences that were highly shared and had low generation probability. In a later analysis, a clonal expansion index for each public chain was calculated from normalized within-repertoire ranks of inferred template counts. Generation probabilities in a later analysis came from a VDJ recombination model fitted to out-of-frame rearrangements, and those results were checked against IGoR. In a later analysis, TCR-TCR, TCR-HLA and TCR-CMV co-occurrence was scored with hypergeometric tests, and a repertoire-size bias correction was applied to TCR pairs. To estimate false discovery rates, a later analysis permuted the HLA or CMV assignments 20 times. A later analysis grouped co-occurring TCRs with DBSCAN, adding TCRdist sequence similarity when clustering within HLA-allele-positive subsets. Co-occurrence clustering excluded repertoires with fewer than 30,000 or more than 120,000 public chains, plus five with anomalous nucleotide sharing. The source is immuneACCESS, and TCRdb retained only in-frame sequences with V and J called. Part of the clones is not carried over; for the studies checked, unresolved V genes explain less than half of this, and the remainder is unexplained. V, J and clone size derive from that table, while D and trimming were established from the DNA sequence. This sample holds some 120,000 clones; approximately 8.8% were observed only once. Of the sample, under 7% falls within the top ten clones.

Taken from the germline V gene, the CDR1 and CDR2 loops are SGHRS and YFSETQ. V and J are trimmed by 4 bases and 2 bases, and the gene matches miss 11 bases of the junction. The cysteine opens and the phenylalanine closes a CDR3 of 17 amino acids. Only CDR3 DNA remains: 51 bases, in frame from the first base. Sequencing was done on a sample of PBMCs. This TCR derives from a man aged 40-50 years in good health and CMV-seronegative. The chain links TRBV5-1 with TRBJ2-7; a stretch of 11 junction bases matches TRBD1. CDR3 protein: CASSLQPPGQGAYEQYF. The bases are TGCGCCAGCAGCCTCCAACCGCCGGGACAGGGGGCCTACGAGCAGTACTTC.